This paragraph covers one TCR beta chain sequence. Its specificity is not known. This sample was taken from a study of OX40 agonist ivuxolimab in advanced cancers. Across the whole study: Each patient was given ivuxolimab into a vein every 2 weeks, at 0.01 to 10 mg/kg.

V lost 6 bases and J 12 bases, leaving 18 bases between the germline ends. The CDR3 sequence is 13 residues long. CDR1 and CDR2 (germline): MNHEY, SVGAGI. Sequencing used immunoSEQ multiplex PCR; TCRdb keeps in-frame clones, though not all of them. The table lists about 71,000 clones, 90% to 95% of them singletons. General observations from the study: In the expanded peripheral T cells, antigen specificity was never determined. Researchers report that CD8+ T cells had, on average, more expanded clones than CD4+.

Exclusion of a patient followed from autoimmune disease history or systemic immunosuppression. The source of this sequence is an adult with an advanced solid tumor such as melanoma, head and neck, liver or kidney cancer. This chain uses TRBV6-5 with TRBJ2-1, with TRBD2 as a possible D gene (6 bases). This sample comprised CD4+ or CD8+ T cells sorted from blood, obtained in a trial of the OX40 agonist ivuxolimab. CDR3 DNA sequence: TGTGCCAGCAGCCCGGGACTTTTGCTTGGGCAGTTCTTC. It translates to CASSPGLLLGQFF.